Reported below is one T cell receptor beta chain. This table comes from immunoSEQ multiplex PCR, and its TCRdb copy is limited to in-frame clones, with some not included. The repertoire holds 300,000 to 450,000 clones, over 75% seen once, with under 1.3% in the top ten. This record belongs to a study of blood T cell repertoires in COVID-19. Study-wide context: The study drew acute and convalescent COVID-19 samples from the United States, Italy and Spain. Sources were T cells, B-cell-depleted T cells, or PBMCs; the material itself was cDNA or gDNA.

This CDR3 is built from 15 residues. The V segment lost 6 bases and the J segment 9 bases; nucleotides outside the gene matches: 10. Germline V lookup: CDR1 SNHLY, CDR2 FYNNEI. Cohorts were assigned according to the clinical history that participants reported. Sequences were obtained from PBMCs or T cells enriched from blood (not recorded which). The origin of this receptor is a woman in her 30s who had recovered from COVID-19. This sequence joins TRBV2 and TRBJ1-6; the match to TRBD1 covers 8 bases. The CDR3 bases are TGTGCCAGCAGAGGACAGGGTTGGGAGGGTTCACCCCTCCACTTT. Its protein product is CASRGQGWEGSPLHF.